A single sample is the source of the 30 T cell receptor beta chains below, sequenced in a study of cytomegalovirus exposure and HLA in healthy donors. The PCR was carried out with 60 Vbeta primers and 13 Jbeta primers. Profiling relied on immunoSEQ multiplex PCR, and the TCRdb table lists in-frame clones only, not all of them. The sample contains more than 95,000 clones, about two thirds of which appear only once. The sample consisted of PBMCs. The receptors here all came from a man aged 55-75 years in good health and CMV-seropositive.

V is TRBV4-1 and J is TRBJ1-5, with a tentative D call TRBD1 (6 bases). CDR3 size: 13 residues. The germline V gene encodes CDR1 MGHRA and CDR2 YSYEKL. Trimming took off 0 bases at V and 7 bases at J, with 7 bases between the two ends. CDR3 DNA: TGCGCCAGCAGCCAAGATGGGGGCCAGCCCCAGCATTTT. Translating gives CASSQDGGQPQHF.

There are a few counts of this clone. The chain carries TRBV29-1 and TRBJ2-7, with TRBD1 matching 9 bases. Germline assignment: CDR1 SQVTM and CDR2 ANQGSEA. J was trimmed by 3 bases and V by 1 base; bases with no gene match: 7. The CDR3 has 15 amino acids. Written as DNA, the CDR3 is TGCAGCGTTGAAGGAGTGGGACAGGGAGACTACGAGCAGTACTTC. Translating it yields CSVEGVGQGDYEQYF.

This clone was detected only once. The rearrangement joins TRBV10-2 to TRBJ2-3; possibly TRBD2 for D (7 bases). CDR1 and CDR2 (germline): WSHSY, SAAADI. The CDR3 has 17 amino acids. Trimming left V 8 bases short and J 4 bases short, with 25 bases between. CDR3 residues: CASREVPGGGGPDTQYF. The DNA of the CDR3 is TGCGCCAGCCGAGAGGTCCCCGGAGGGGGGGGGCCAGATACGCAGTATTTT.

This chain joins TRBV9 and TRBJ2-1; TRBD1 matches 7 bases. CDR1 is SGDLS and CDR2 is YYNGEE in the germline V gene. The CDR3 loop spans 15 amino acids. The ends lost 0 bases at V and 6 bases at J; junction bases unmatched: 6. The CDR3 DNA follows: TGTGCCAGCAGCGTAGGACAGGGCCCCCTCAATGAGCAGTTCTTC. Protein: CASSVGQGPLNEQFF.

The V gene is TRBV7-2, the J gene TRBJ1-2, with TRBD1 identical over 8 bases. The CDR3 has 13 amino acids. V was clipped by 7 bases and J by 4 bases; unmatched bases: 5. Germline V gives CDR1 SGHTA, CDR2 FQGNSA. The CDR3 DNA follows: TGTGCCAGCACCCCGGACAGGGCCTATGGCTACACCTTC. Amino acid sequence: CASTPDRAYGYTF.

The CDR3 is CASSLESPGFGNTIYF. The CDR3 DNA is TGTGCCAGCAGCTTAGAATCGCCCGGGTTCGGGAACACCATATATTTT. J is TRBJ1-3 and V is TRBV11-2; D unclear. The CDR3 sequence is 16 residues long. V was trimmed by 0 bases and J by 7 bases, leaving 16 bases between them. CDR1 is SGHAT and CDR2 is FQNNGV in the germline V gene. Variable domain in full (rest from reference TRBV11-2 and TRBJ1-3): EAGVAQSPRYKIIEKRQSVAFWCNPISGHATLYWYQQILGQGPKLLIQFQNNGVVDDSQLPKDRFSAERLKGVDSTLKIQPAKLEDSAVYLCASSLESPGFGNTIYFGEGSWLTVV.

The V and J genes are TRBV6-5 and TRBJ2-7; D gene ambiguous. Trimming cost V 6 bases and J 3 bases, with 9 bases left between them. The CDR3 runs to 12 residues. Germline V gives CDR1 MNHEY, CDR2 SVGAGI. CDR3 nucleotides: TGTGCCAGCAGCCCTACCCACTACGAGCAGTACTTC. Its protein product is CASSPTHYEQYF.

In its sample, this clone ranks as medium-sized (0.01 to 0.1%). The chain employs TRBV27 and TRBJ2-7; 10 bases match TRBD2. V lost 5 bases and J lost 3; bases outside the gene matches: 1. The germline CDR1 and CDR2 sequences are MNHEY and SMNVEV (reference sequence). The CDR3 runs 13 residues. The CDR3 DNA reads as TGTGCCAGCAGTACTAGCGGGGACTACGAGCAGTACTTC. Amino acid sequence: CASSTSGDYEQYF.

The CDR3 DNA sequence: TGTGCCAGCAGCTCGGCGGGAAACACCGGGGAGCTGTTTTTT. Translation gives CASSSAGNTGELFF. The rearrangement joins TRBV7-3 to TRBJ2-2; perhaps TRBD2 as D (6 bases). The CDR3 runs 14 residues. The ends were cut back, 4 bases at V and 2 bases at J, with 8 bases in the middle. Per the germline V gene, CDR1 is SGHTA and CDR2 is FQGTGA.

CDR3 in amino acids: CASKGADRGQETQYF. The CDR3 nucleotides are TGTGCCAGCAAGGGGGCAGACAGGGGCCAAGAGACCCAGTACTTC. The chain combines TRBV5-4 with TRBJ2-5, with 8 nucleotides matching TRBD1. V shed 6 bases, J shed 1 base, and the junction held 8 bases outside the gene matches. In germline, CDR1 is SGHNT, CDR2 YYREEE (reference sequence). The CDR3 runs to 15 residues.

The CDR3 DNA reads TGTGCCTGTATCGGGGGTAAGAACACCGGGGAGCTGTTTTTT. It is translated as CACIGGKNTGELFF. This rearrangement joins TRBV30 to TRBJ2-2, with D perhaps TRBD2 (6 bases). Germline V lookup: CDR1 GTSNPN, CDR2 SVGIG (reference sequence). The CDR3 is 14 amino acids. V dropped 6 bases and J dropped 1 base, with 12 bases sitting between them.

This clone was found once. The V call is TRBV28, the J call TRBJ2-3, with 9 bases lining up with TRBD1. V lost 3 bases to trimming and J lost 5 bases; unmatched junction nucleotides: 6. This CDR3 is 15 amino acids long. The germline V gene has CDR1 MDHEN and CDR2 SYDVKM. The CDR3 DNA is TGTGCCAGCAGTTTTTGGGACAGGGCCGAAGATACGCAGTATTTT. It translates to CASSFWDRAEDTQYF.

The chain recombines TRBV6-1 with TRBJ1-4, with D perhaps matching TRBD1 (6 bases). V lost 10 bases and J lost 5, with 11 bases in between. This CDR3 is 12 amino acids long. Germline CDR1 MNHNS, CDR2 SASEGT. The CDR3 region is CATQGTNEKLFF. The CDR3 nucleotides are TGTGCCACACAGGGCACAAATGAAAAACTGTTTTTT.

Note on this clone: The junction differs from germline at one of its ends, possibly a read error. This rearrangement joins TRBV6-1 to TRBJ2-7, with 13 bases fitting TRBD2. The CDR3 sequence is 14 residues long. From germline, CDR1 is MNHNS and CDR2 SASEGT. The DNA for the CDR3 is TGTGCCAGCAGTGAATTTTGGGGACTAGCGGGGAGCCGCTTC. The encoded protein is CASSEFWGLAGSRF.

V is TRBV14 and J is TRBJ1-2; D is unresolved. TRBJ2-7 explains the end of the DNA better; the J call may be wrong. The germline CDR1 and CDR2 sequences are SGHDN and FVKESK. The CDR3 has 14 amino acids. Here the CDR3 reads CASSQDIQVFGQYF. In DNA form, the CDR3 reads TGTGCCAGCAGCCAAGATATTCAGGTTTTCGGACAGTACTTC.

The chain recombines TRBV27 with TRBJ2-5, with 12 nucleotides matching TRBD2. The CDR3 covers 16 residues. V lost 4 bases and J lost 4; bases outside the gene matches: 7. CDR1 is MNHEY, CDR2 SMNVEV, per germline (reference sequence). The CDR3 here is CASSSLAGGIPETQYF. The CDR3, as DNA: TGTGCCAGCAGTTCCCTAGCGGGGGGGATTCCAGAGACCCAGTACTTC.

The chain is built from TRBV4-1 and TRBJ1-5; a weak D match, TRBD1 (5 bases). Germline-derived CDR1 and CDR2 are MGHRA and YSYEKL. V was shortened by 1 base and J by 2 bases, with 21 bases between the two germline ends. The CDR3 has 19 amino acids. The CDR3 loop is CASSQGRGTSRFGNQPQHF. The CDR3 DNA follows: TGCGCCAGCAGCCAAGGGCGGGGGACCTCTAGGTTCGGCAATCAGCCCCAGCATTTT.

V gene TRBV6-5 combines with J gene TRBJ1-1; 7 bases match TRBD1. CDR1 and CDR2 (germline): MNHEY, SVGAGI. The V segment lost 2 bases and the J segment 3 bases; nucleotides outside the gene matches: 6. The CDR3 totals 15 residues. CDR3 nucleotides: TGTGCCAGCAGTTACGAAGGGGGCGTCTACACTGAAGCTTTCTTT. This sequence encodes CASSYEGGVYTEAFF.

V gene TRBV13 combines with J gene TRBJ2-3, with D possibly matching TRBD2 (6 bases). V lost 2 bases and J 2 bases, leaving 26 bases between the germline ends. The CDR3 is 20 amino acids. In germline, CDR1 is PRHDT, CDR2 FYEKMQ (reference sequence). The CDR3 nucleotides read TGTGCCAGCAGCTTAACTAGAGTCCGGGACTGGCCCCCCATCACAGATACGCAGTATTTT. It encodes CASSLTRVRDWPPITDTQYF.

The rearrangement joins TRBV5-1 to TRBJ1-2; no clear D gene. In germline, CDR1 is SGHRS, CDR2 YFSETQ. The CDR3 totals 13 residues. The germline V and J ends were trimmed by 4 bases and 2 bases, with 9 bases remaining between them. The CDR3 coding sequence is TGCGCCAGCAGCCTGACATACAACTATGGCTACACCTTC. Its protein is CASSLTYNYGYTF.

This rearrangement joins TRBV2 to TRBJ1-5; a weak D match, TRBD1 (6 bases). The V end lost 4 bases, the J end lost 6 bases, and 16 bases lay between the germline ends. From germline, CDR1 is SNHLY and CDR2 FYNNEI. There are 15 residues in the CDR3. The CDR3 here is CASSARGGAGQPQHF. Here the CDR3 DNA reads TGTGCCAGCAGTGCCCGCGGGGGCGCGGGTCAGCCCCAGCATTTT.

As DNA, the CDR3 is TGTGCCAGCAGTTTTTCTCGGTCACCCCTCCACTTT. This encodes CASSFSRSPLHF. The chain couples TRBV28 to TRBJ1-6; D remains unclear. CDR3 length equals 12 residues. CDR1 and CDR2 from the germline V gene are MDHEN and SYDVKM. Trimming took off 3 bases at V and 10 bases at J, with 7 bases between the two ends.

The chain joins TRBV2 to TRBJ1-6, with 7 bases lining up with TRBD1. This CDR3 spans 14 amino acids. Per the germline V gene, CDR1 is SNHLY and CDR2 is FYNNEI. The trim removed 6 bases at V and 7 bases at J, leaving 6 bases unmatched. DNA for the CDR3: TGTGCCAGCAGGGCGGGACAGCAGAATTCACCCCTCCACTTT. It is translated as CASRAGQQNSPLHF.

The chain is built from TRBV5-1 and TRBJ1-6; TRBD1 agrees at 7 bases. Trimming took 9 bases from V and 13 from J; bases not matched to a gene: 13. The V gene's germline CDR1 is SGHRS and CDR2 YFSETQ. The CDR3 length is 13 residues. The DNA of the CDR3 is TGCGCCACCAAGGGGGCGGTCGTCAGGCCCCTCCACTTT. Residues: CATKGAVVRPLHF.

CDR3 nucleotide sequence: TGTGCCAGCACTCAGGCGGCTAGCGGCCTCTACGAGCAGTACTTC. This sequence encodes CASTQAASGLYEQYF. The rearrangement links TRBV11-2 to TRBJ2-7; 7 nucleotides match TRBD2. This CDR3 comprises 15 residues. The germline CDR1 and CDR2 sequences are SGHAT and FQNNGV. Losses at the gene ends were 7 bases for V and 3 bases for J; bases not matched to a gene: 12.

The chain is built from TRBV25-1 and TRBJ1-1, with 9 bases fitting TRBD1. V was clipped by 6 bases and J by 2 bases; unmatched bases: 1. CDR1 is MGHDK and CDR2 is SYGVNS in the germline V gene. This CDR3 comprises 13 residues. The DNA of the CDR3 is TGTGCCAGCAGGGACAGGGGAAACACTGAAGCTTTCTTT. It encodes CASRDRGNTEAFF.

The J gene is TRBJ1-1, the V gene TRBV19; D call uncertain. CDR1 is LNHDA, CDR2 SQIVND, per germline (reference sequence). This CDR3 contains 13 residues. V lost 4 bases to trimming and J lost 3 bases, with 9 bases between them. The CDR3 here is CASSSEGDTEAFF. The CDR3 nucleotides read TGTGCCAGTAGTAGCGAGGGTGACACTGAAGCTTTCTTT.

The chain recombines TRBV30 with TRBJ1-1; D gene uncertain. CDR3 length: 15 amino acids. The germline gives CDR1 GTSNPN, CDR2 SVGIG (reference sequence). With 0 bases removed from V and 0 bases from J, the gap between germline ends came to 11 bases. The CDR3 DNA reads TGTGCCTGGAGTGTATCCCCAGTCCTGAACACTGAAGCTTTCTTT. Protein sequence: CAWSVSPVLNTEAFF.

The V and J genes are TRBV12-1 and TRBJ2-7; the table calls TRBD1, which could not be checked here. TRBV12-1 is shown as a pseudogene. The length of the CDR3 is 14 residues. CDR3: CASSGGTGFYEQYF. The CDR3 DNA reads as TGTGCCAGCAGCGGGGGGACAGGGTTCTACGAGCAGTACTTC.

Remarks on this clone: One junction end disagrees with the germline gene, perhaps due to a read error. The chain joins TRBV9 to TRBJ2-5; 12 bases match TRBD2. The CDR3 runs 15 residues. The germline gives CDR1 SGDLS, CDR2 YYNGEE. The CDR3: CASSVATTSGGPLHF. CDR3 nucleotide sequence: TGTGCCAGCAGCGTAGCTACCACTAGCGGGGGGCCCCTCCACTTC. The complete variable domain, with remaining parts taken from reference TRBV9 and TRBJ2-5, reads DSGVTQTPKHLITATGQRVTLRCSPRSGDLSVYWYQQSLDQGLQFLIQYYNGEERAKGNILERFSAQQFPDLHSELNLSSLELGDSALYFCASSVATTSGGPLHFGPGTRLLVL.